This T cell receptor (beta chain) was retrieved from a study of graft-versus-host responses after intestinal transplantation. Method: immunoSEQ multiplex PCR; TCRdb's copy keeps in-frame clones and lacks some. This table has around 130,000 clones, around nine tenths appearing once. Trimming pared 6 bases from V and 7 bases from J, leaving 19 bases between. The CDR3 length is 16 residues. Germline lookup yields CDR1 SGHTA and CDR2 FQGNSA. This clone came up once. Its matching antigen is unknown. General observations from the study: GvH clonotypes were identified within recipient marrow, with a subset emerging first in ileum or blood.

The starting material was unstimulated CD4+ T cells sorted from spleen or lymph node cells, obtained before intestinal transplant. The TCR was taken from a human donor who received an intestinal transplant. V usage is TRBV7-2 and J usage is TRBJ1-6; D is possibly TRBD1 (5 bases). The CDR3 bases are TGTGCCAGCAGTCAAGACTCTGGGACCAAAAATTCACCCCTCCACTTT. This sequence encodes CASSQDSGTKNSPLHF.